The 32 T cell receptor beta chains listed next were all sequenced from one sample in a study of human T cells and chemical hapten exposure. Via MiXCR, TCRdb re-called the RACE reads, giving one row per CDR3 protein. The sample includes roughly 380,000 distinct CDR3 sequences, nearly 5% of them seen just once. Specified time point: patch test 1, 2 weeks after DPC sensitization. As to treatment: therapeutic diphenylcyclopropenone sensitization with weekly scalp DPC. This material consisted of whole blood, taken in connection with sensitization to the hapten diphenylcyclopropenone (DPC). The source of these receptors is a woman aged 50 to 60 with alopecia areata. Some clones in this sample may be carry-over from other donors' samples.

This sequence joins TRBV6-2 or TRBV6-3 and TRBJ2-1; D remains unclear. The germline V gene has CDR1 MNHEY and CDR2 SVGEGT. V was trimmed by 7 bases and J by 0 bases, leaving 10 bases between them. CDR3 size: 14 residues. In DNA form, the CDR3 reads TGTGCCAGCACCCCGATGGGCTCCTACAATGAGCAGTTCTTC. Translated, it gives CASTPMGSYNEQFF.

This clonotype was detected ten times or more. This chain links TRBV15 with TRBJ2-3; D possibly corresponds to TRBD1 (5 bases). Trimming took off 3 bases at V and 1 base at J, with 11 bases between the two ends. Germline lookup yields CDR1 LNHNV and CDR2 YYDKDF (reference sequence). The CDR3 is 15 residues long. CDR3 sequence: CATSRGSRGTDTQYF. The CDR3 region has the DNA TGTGCCACCAGCAGGGGAAGCAGGGGCACAGATACGCAGTATTTT. Full variable domain (missing parts from reference TRBV15 and TRBJ2-3): DAMVIQNPRYQVTQFGKPVTLSCSQTLNHNVMYWYQQKSSQAPKLLFHYYDKDFNNEADTPDNFQSRRPNTSFCFLDIRSPGLGDTAMYLCATSRGSRGTDTQYFGPGTRLTVL.

V and J are TRBV6-5 and TRBJ1-1; D might be TRBD1 (5 bases). Per germline, CDR1 MNHEY and CDR2 SVGAGI. The CDR3 has 17 residues. Trimming took 2 bases from V and 4 from J, leaving 20 bases between them. The CDR3 sequence: CASSYTVTPSRGTEAFF. The CDR3 nucleotides are TGTGCCAGCAGTTACACTGTCACCCCATCTAGGGGCACTGAAGCTTTCTTT.

Many counts were recorded for this clonotype. V gene TRBV6-1 combines with J gene TRBJ2-7; no firm D call. CDR1 MNHNS and CDR2 SASEGT come from the germline V gene. The germline V and J ends were trimmed by 3 bases and 1 base, with 10 bases remaining between them. The CDR3 totals 14 residues. The CDR3 loop is CASSDPPQSYEQYF. In nucleotides, the CDR3 is TGTGCCAGCAGTGACCCCCCCCAGTCCTACGAGCAGTACTTC.

This clonotype was counted between two and nine times. The chain employs TRBV10-3 and TRBJ1-4, with D possibly being TRBD1 (6 bases). This CDR3 contains 15 residues. Per germline, CDR1 ENHRY and CDR2 SYGVKD. Deletions cut 6 bases from V and 0 bases from J, with 11 bases between. The CDR3 region is CAISRDNPTNEKLFF. CDR3 bases: TGTGCCATCAGCAGGGACAACCCAACTAATGAAAAACTGTTTTTT.

Many counts were recorded for this clonotype. The genes are TRBV6-5 and TRBJ1-1; D is perhaps TRBD1 (6 bases). Trimming shortened V by 2 bases and J by 4 bases, and 14 bases separated the two germline ends. CDR3 length: 15 residues. Germline V gene sequence: CDR1 MNHEY, CDR2 SVGAGI. The DNA for the CDR3 is TGTGCCAGCAGTTACGGGGGCAGGGAGGTCACTGAAGCTTTCTTT. This gives the protein CASSYGGREVTEAFF.

The chain uses TRBV3-1 and TRBJ2-1; TRBD2 matches at 8 bases. Germline V lookup: CDR1 LGHDT, CDR2 YNNKEL (reference sequence). Losses at the gene ends were 0 bases for V and 1 base for J; bases not matched to a gene: 2. The CDR3 totals 16 residues. CDR3 sequence reads: CASSQEVAGSYNEQFF. The CDR3 DNA follows: TGTGCCAGCAGCCAAGAAGTAGCGGGGTCCTACAATGAGCAGTTCTTC.

This clonotype was counted between two and nine times. The gene calls are TRBV27 and TRBJ2-1; no clear D gene. Germline V gives CDR1 MNHEY, CDR2 SMNVEV (reference sequence). The CDR3 consists of 17 residues. Trimming took off 6 bases at V and 4 bases at J, with 22 bases between the two ends. Written as DNA, the CDR3 is TGTGCCAGCAGCTCGGGCGTCGTAGTTGGGGTTTACAATGAGCAGTTCTTC. Its translation: CASSSGVVVGVYNEQFF.

This clonotype was observed at least ten times. The V and J genes are TRBV4-2 and TRBJ1-2, with 7 positions matching TRBD1. V was clipped by 2 bases and J by 8 bases; unmatched bases: 5. The CDR3 consists of 13 residues. The germline gives CDR1 LGHNA, CDR2 YNFKEQ. The CDR3 nucleotides read TGTGCCAGCAGCCAACGACAGGGTGAGGGCTACACCTTC. Translated, it gives CASSQRQGEGYTF.

The chain carries TRBV5-1 and TRBJ1-5; D is undetermined. The CDR3 sequence is 14 residues long. V was shortened by 2 bases and J by 3 bases, with 9 bases between the two germline ends. The germline V gene has CDR1 SGHRS and CDR2 YFSETQ. CDR3 region: CASSFDGTNQPQHF. The CDR3 DNA reads as TGCGCCAGCAGCTTCGACGGCACCAATCAGCCCCAGCATTTT. Full variable domain (missing parts from reference TRBV5-1 and TRBJ1-5): KAGVTQTPRYLIKTRGQQVTLSCSPISGHRSVSWYQQTPGQGLQFLFEYFSETQRNKGNFPGRFSGRQFSNSRSEMNVSTLELGDSALYLCASSFDGTNQPQHFGDGTRLSIL.

This clonotype was recorded many times. V gene TRBV19 combines with J gene TRBJ1-5, with D perhaps TRBD1 (6 bases). Trimming removed 5 bases at V and 1 base at J, with 12 bases between. The CDR3 covers 15 residues. Germline lookup yields CDR1 LNHDA and CDR2 SQIVND (reference sequence). This chain's CDR3 is CASSVGGESNQPQHF. The CDR3 DNA sequence: TGTGCCAGTAGTGTGGGGGGCGAGAGCAATCAGCCCCAGCATTTT.

This clonotype showed up just a few times. This chain links TRBV2 with TRBJ2-7, with 10 bases lining up with TRBD2. J gave up 2 bases and V 1 base, and 2 bases lay outside the gene matches. The CDR3 consists of 15 residues. CDR1 is SNHLY, CDR2 FYNNEI, per germline. The CDR3 here is CASSEGTSGPYEQYF. CDR3 DNA: TGTGCCAGCAGTGAAGGGACTAGCGGCCCCTACGAGCAGTACTTC.

The J gene is TRBJ2-1, the V gene TRBV30; no clear D gene. This CDR3 comprises 14 residues. The germline V and J ends were trimmed by 4 bases and 7 bases, with 17 bases remaining between them. Germline V lookup: CDR1 GTSNPN, CDR2 SVGIG (reference sequence). This CDR3 is CAWNQALSRNEQFF. The CDR3 DNA follows: TGTGCCTGGAACCAGGCCCTGTCAAGGAATGAGCAGTTCTTC.

The table lists this clonotype with many counts. CDR3 bases: TGTGCCAGCAGTTATGGGGAGTACTTC. It encodes CASSYGEYF. The chain has TRBV25-1 and TRBJ2-7; D remains ambiguous. This CDR3 has 9 residues. The germline V gene encodes CDR1 MGHDK and CDR2 SYGVNS. The V end lost 5 bases, the J end lost 11 bases, and 7 bases lay between the germline ends.

This clonotype has ten or more counts. V is TRBV6-1 and J is TRBJ2-7; D may be TRBD2 (5 bases). V shed 7 bases and J shed 4 bases, with 11 bases lying between them. The CDR3 extends over 12 amino acids. Germline-derived CDR1 and CDR2 are MNHNS and SASEGT. The CDR3 protein is CASTTPGYEQYF. The CDR3 nucleotides are TGTGCCAGCACCACACCGGGGTACGAGCAGTACTTC.

A note on this clonotype: A read error may explain this, as a much larger clone is one base away. The V gene is TRBV12-3 or TRBV12-4, the J gene TRBJ2-5; D might be TRBD1 (5 bases). This CDR3 is built from 13 residues. Trimming pared 8 bases from V and 4 bases from J, leaving 14 bases between. In nucleotides, the CDR3 is TGTGCCAGCCTATGGGGCGCCCGAGAGACCCAGTACTTC. This translates into CASLWGARETQYF.

In its sample, this clonotype was seen many times. The V gene is TRBV3-1, the J gene TRBJ2-3; D not resolved. V lost 1 base and J 2 bases, leaving 10 bases between the germline ends. Per germline, CDR1 LGHDT and CDR2 YNNKEL (reference sequence). The CDR3 has 15 amino acids. The CDR3, as DNA: TGTGCCAGCAGCCAAGCGCTGTGGGACACAGATACGCAGTATTTT. This translates into CASSQALWDTDTQYF.

This clonotype was picked up many times. V gene TRBV6-1 combines with J gene TRBJ2-5; no reliable D call. Trimming shortened V by 0 bases and J by 5 bases, and 7 bases separated the two germline ends. Germline V gene data show CDR1 as MNHNS and CDR2 as SASEGT. The CDR3 consists of 13 residues. The DNA for the CDR3 is TGTGCCAGCAGTGAAGCATCCCCGGAGACCCAGTACTTC. Encoded protein: CASSEASPETQYF.

This clonotype showed up many times. The chain has TRBV7-2 and TRBJ1-1; TRBD1 agrees at 11 bases. CDR1 is SGHTA, CDR2 FQGNSA, per germline. V shed 5 bases, J shed 5 bases, and the junction held 10 bases outside the gene matches. The CDR3 consists of 16 residues. The CDR3, as DNA: TGTGCCAGCAGCGCTAGGACCGGGACAGGGGGAACTGAAGCTTTCTTT. This translates into CASSARTGTGGTEAFF.

This clonotype was recorded at least ten times. V usage is TRBV6-2 or TRBV6-3 and J usage is TRBJ1-2; a possible D gene is TRBD1 (6 bases). V was pared by 2 bases and J by 5 bases, with 9 bases between. The germline CDR1 and CDR2 sequences are MNHEY and SVGEGT. The CDR3 loop spans 13 amino acids. For the CDR3, the DNA is TGTGCCAGCAGTTACGACGGACAGTATGGCTACACCTTC. Protein sequence: CASSYDGQYGYTF.

This clonotype showed up many times. This CDR3 is CSVEDWGYTF. The CDR3 nucleotides read TGCAGCGTTGAAGATTGGGGCTACACCTTC. This chain links TRBV29-1 with TRBJ1-2; D gene uncertain. CDR1 and CDR2 from the germline V gene are SQVTM and ANQGSEA. The length of the CDR3 is 10 residues. V lost 0 bases to trimming and J lost 8 bases, with 4 bases between them.

This clonotype was seen ten or more times. This chain uses TRBV12-3 or TRBV12-4 with TRBJ2-4, with 8 nucleotides matching TRBD1. V lost 6 bases, J lost 6 bases, and 4 bases stayed unmatched. This CDR3 spans 13 amino acids. The CDR3 loop reads CASSLGQGNIQYF. In DNA, the CDR3 is TGTGCCAGCAGCCTAGGACAGGGAAACATTCAGTACTTC.

Points on this clonotype: The junction departs from the called germline gene at one end, perhaps through a read error. V is TRBV11-3 and J is TRBJ2-3, with D unclear. Per the germline V gene, CDR1 is SGHNT and CDR2 is YENEEA. The CDR3 runs to 14 residues. CDR3 sequence (DNA): TGTGTCAGCAGCAAACACGGTAGCACAGATACGCAGTATTTT. Encoded protein: CVSSKHGSTDTQYF.

This clonotype was counted between two and nine times. The V call is TRBV25-1, the J call TRBJ2-3; 10 positions agree with TRBD2. V gave up 0 bases and J gave up 6 bases; unmatched junction bases: 15. Germline-derived CDR1 and CDR2 are MGHDK and SYGVNS. The CDR3 runs 19 residues. The CDR3 here is CASSEYSGRERGGLDTQYF. CDR3 in DNA: TGTGCCAGCAGTGAATATTCGGGTCGAGAGCGGGGGGGCCTTGATACGCAGTATTTT.

This clonotype was observed many times. This sequence joins TRBV15 and TRBJ2-1; D remains unclear. Trimming removed 3 bases from V and 9 bases from J, with 6 bases in between. The CDR3 spans 11 residues. Looked up from germline, CDR1 is LNHNV and CDR2 is YYDKDF (reference sequence). The CDR3 DNA sequence: TGTGCCACCAGCAGTATTACTGAGCAGTTCTTC. This encodes CATSSITEQFF. Together with reference TRBV15 and TRBJ2-1, the CDR3 gives the full variable domain: DAMVIQNPRYQVTQFGKPVTLSCSQTLNHNVMYWYQQKSSQAPKLLFHYYDKDFNNEADTPDNFQSRRPNTSFCFLDIRSPGLGDTAMYLCATSSITEQFFGPGTRLTVL.

This clonotype was counted ten times or more. The chain joins TRBV4-3 to TRBJ2-5, with D perhaps matching TRBD2 (5 bases). Germline CDR1 LGHNA, CDR2 YSLEER. The V end was cut by 0 bases, the J end by 5 bases, with 19 bases between. CDR3 length: 17 amino acids. CDR3 residues: CASSQDWNPAGFETQYF. In DNA, the CDR3 is TGCGCCAGCAGCCAAGATTGGAACCCGGCGGGTTTTGAGACCCAGTACTTC.

This clonotype came up a few times. This rearrangement joins TRBV24-1 to TRBJ1-5, with D unclear. This CDR3 is built from 14 residues. Germline V gene lookup returns CDR1 KGHDR and CDR2 SFDVKD. V lost 3 bases and J lost 2, with 7 bases in between. As DNA, the CDR3 is TGTGCCACCAGTGATGGGCAGGGCAATCAGCCCCAGCATTTT. This sequence encodes CATSDGQGNQPQHF.

This clonotype occurred a few times. The CDR3 coding sequence is TGCAGTGCTAGTAACGGCGATACGCAGTATTTT. Its protein is CSASNGDTQYF. V gene TRBV20-1 combines with J gene TRBJ2-3; D gene uncertain. Germline CDR1 and CDR2: DFQATT and SNEGSKA (reference sequence). Trimming cost V 3 bases and J 6 bases, with 7 bases left between them. The CDR3 is made up of 11 amino acids.

This clonotype was counted at least ten times. This chain joins TRBV20-1 and TRBJ1-6; D perhaps matches TRBD1 (5 bases). V lost 6 bases to trimming and J lost 7 bases, with 16 bases between them. Germline loops: CDR1 DFQATT, CDR2 SNEGSKA (reference sequence). This CDR3 comprises 14 residues. CDR3 sequence (DNA): TGCAGTGCACCAACAGGACCGGTGAATTCACCCCTCCACTTT. It encodes CSAPTGPVNSPLHF.

This clonotype was detected many times. The rearrangement joins TRBV29-1 to TRBJ1-1; TRBD1 matches at 9 bases. With V trimmed by 2 bases and J by 5 bases, 9 bases remained unmatched. The germline V gene encodes CDR1 SQVTM and CDR2 ANQGSEA. The CDR3 spans 15 residues. CDR3 in amino acids: CSVESWTGVSTEAFF. For the CDR3, the DNA is TGCAGCGTTGAATCCTGGACAGGGGTGTCGACTGAAGCTTTCTTT.

This clonotype appeared a few times. The chain links TRBV9 to TRBJ1-1; D is uncertain. This CDR3 has 14 residues. Trimming took off 0 bases at V and 1 base at J, with 7 bases between the two ends. CDR1 and CDR2 (germline): SGDLS, YYNGEE. CDR3 sequence (DNA): TGTGCCAGCAGCGTAGTACACCAGAACACTGAAGCTTTCTTT. It codes for CASSVVHQNTEAFF.

This clonotype appeared many times. The chain couples TRBV27 to TRBJ2-2, with D tentatively TRBD1 (5 bases). Trimming took 3 bases from V and 1 from J, leaving 6 bases between them. CDR1 MNHEY and CDR2 SMNVEV come from the germline V gene (reference sequence). The CDR3 covers 14 residues. CDR3 nucleotide sequence: TGTGCCAGCAGTTTTCAGGGGAACACCGGGGAGCTGTTTTTT. This translates into CASSFQGNTGELFF.